Listed below are T cell receptor beta chains from one sample, sequenced in a study of blood T cell repertoires in COVID-19. Data came from immunoSEQ multiplex PCR; TCRdb stores just in-frame clones and leaves some out. The sample holds roughly 140,000 clones, 90% seen once. The specimen sequenced was peripheral blood. These receptors were collected from a woman of 80 years or more with acute or convalescent COVID-19. Each CDR3 is given with its conserved first and last residue. A D gene is named only where the DNA matches it firmly. The size field is filled for only some rows; it gives once, few, many or a size class.

TRBD1	.	TRBV30	TRBJ2-7	CAWSSGTGAYF	TGTGCCTGGAGCTCCGGGACAGGGGCGTACTTC
.	.	TRBV7-2	TRBJ1-3	CASSLPEAGNTIYF	TGTGCCAGCAGCTTACCGGAGGCTGGAAACACCATATATTTT
TRBD1	.	TRBV11-2	TRBJ2-7	CASSLGAGGPYEQYF	TGTGCCAGCAGCTTAGGGGCAGGGGGACCCTACGAGCAGTACTTC
.	.	TRBV6-5	TRBJ1-4	CASSPGGSTNEKLFF	TGTGCCAGCAGTCCGGGGGGCTCAACTAATGAAAAACTGTTTTTT
.	once	TRBV6-6	TRBJ1-3	CASSLENSGNTIYF	TGTGCCAGCAGTCTAGAGAACTCTGGAAACACCATATATTTT
.	.	TRBV7-9	TRBJ1-2	CASSLLVGPAGGYTF	TGTGCCAGCAGCTTACTCGTTGGACCAGCGGGAGGCTACACCTTC
TRBD1	.	TRBV18	TRBJ1-2	CASSPSGDSYGYTF	TGTGCCAGCTCCCCGAGTGGGGACAGCTATGGCTACACCTTC
.	.	TRBV2	TRBJ2-3	CASSGPFRGGTQYF	TGTGCCAGCAGTGGACCATTTAGAGGGGGTACGCAGTATTTT
.	.	TRBV27	TRBJ1-2	CASSLNLNYGYTF	TGTGCCAGCAGTTTAAACTTAAACTATGGCTACACCTTC
TRBD1	.	TRBV6-6	TRBJ1-1	CASSYGQGNTEAFF	TGTGCCAGCAGTTACGGACAGGGGAACACTGAAGCTTTCTTT
TRBD1	.	TRBV29-1	TRBJ1-1	CSVQTGGGTEAFF	TGCAGCGTTCAGACAGGGGGCGGGACTGAAGCTTTCTTT
.	once	TRBV7-8	TRBJ1-3	CASSPSSSGNTIYF	TGTGCCAGCAGCCCGTCCAGCTCTGGAAACACCATATATTTT
.	.	TRBV4-2	TRBJ1-2	CASRLEGGLSNYGYTF	TGTGCCAGCAGGCTGGAGGGAGGATTGTCTAACTATGGCTACACCTTC
TRBD1	.	TRBV5-1	TRBJ1-2	CASSFGQAPANYGYTF	TGCGCCAGCAGCTTTGGACAGGCTCCAGCTAACTATGGCTACACCTTC
TRBD1	.	TRBV7-9	TRBJ2-5	CASSLEQGQLETQYF	TGTGCCAGCAGCTTAGAACAGGGACAGTTAGAGACCCAGTACTTC
.	.	TRBV2	TRBJ2-2	CASGGRFGTGELFF	TGTGCCAGCGGAGGGAGGTTCGGGACCGGGGAGCTGTTTTTT
TRBD2	.	TRBV5-1	TRBJ2-3	CASSSDRLAGNQYF	TGCGCCAGCAGCTCCGATCGACTAGCGGGGAACCAGTATTTT
.	.	TRBV5-1	TRBJ1-3	CASSLLPGNTIYF	TGCGCCAGCAGCTTGCTCCCCGGAAACACCATATATTTT
TRBD1	.	TRBV5-1	TRBJ1-3	CASSSETGAGNTIYF	TGCGCCAGCAGCTCAGAGACAGGGGCTGGAAACACCATATATTTT
.	once	TRBV29-1	TRBJ1-6	CSGGDNFGTLHF	TGCAGCGGGGGCGACAACTTCGGTACCCTCCACTTT
.	.	TRBV2	TRBJ1-2	CASMDKTNYGYTF	TGTGCCAGCATGGACAAGACTAACTATGGCTACACCTTC
.	.	TRBV13	TRBJ1-1	CASSLLRGYTEAFF	TGTGCCAGCAGTTTGCTGCGGGGGTACACTGAAGCTTTCTTT